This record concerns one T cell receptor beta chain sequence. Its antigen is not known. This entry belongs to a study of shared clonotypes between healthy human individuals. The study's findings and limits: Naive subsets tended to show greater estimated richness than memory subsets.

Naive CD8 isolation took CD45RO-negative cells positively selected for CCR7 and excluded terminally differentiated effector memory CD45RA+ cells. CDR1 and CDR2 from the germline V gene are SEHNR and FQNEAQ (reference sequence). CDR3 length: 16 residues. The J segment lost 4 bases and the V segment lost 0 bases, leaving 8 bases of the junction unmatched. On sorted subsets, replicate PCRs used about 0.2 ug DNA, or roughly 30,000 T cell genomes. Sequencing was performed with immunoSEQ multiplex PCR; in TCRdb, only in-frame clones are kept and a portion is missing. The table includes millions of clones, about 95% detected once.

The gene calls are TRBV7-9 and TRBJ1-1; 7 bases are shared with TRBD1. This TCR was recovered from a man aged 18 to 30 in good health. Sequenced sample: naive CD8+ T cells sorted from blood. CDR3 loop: CASSLALGQLGTEAFF. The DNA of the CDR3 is TGTGCCAGCAGCTTAGCGCTGGGACAGCTGGGCACTGAAGCTTTCTTT. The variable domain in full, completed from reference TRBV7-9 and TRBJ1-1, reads DTGVSQNPRHKITKRGQNVTFRCDPISEHNRLYWYRQTLGQGPEFLTYFQNEAQLEKSRLLSDRFSAERPKGSFSTLEIQRTEQGDSAMYLCASSLALGQLGTEAFFGQGTRLTVV.